What follows are 29 T cell receptor beta chains derived from one specimen sequenced in a study of blood T cell repertoires in COVID-19. Some clones are missing from TCRdb's copy, which holds only in-frame ones; the method was immunoSEQ multiplex PCR. The table shows roughly 230,000 clones, with roughly 84% occurring only once. The sequenced sample consisted of PBMCs or T cells enriched from blood (not recorded which). The receptors originated from a man aged 25 to 40 in a cohort exposed to, infected with or recovered from COVID-19 (not recorded which).

The CDR3, as DNA: TGCGCCAGCAGCCCGGGGGACGGAGACTACGAGCAGTACTTC. Its translation: CASSPGDGDYEQYF. The chain employs TRBV4-1 and TRBJ2-7; D perhaps matches TRBD2 (6 bases). The CDR3 contains 14 residues. The germline V gene has CDR1 MGHRA and CDR2 YSYEKL. V lost 4 bases, J lost 3 bases, and 13 bases lay in between.

The chain recombines TRBV9 with TRBJ2-7, with a possible D match to TRBD1 (6 bases). Per the germline V gene, CDR1 is SGDLS and CDR2 is YYNGEE. The CDR3 runs 15 residues. The V gene lost 5 bases and the J gene lost 5 bases, with 20 bases spanning the gap. CDR3 loop: CASSVSPRDMDEQYF. CDR3 coding DNA: TGTGCCAGCAGTGTGAGCCCCCGGGACATGGACGAGCAGTACTTC.

The chain has TRBV4-1 and TRBJ2-5; possibly TRBD2 for D (5 bases). Trimming pared 6 bases from V and 3 bases from J, leaving 8 bases between. The CDR3 contains 12 residues. From germline, CDR1 is MGHRA and CDR2 YSYEKL. CDR3 sequence: CASSRDEETQYF. The CDR3, as DNA: TGCGCCAGCAGTCGGGATGAAGAGACCCAGTACTTC.

This clone was counted a few times. The chain links TRBV6-2 or TRBV6-3 to TRBJ2-7; D is possibly TRBD2 (6 bases). CDR1 and CDR2 from the germline V gene are MNHEY and SVGEGT. The CDR3 sequence is 15 residues long. Trimming pared 2 bases from V and 6 bases from J, leaving 17 bases between. The chain's CDR3 is CASSYRAEGSLEQYF. CDR3 nucleotides: TGTGCCAGCAGTTACAGGGCGGAGGGATCCCTCGAGCAGTACTTC.

This clone was recorded only once. This chain connects TRBV9 to TRBJ1-4; perhaps TRBD1 as D (6 bases). This CDR3 is 15 amino acids long. Per germline, CDR1 SGDLS and CDR2 YYNGEE. The ends were cut back, 4 bases at V and 7 bases at J, with 17 bases in the middle. The CDR3 DNA is TGTGCCAGCAGCCCAACCGAGGTCAGGGGTGAAAAACTGTTTTTT. This codes for CASSPTEVRGEKLFF.

This chain joins TRBV5-1 and TRBJ2-3; D gene ambiguous. The CDR3 contains 16 residues. Trimming shortened V by 0 bases and J by 2 bases, and 13 bases separated the two germline ends. Germline assignment: CDR1 SGHRS and CDR2 YFSETQ. The CDR3 protein is CASSLAWSYDTDTQYF. In nucleotides, the CDR3 is TGCGCCAGCAGCTTGGCTTGGAGCTATGACACAGATACGCAGTATTTT.

The chain uses TRBV7-2 and TRBJ2-3; TRBD2 matches 8 bases. Trimming took 4 bases from V and 3 from J; bases not matched to a gene: 9. Germline CDR1 and CDR2: SGHTA and FQGNSA. CDR3 length: 16 amino acids. The CDR3 DNA reads as TGTGCCAGCAGCTCTCAAGCGGGAGTTGGTACAGATACGCAGTATTTT. It is translated as CASSSQAGVGTDTQYF.

This chain links TRBV15 with TRBJ2-5; 8 bases match TRBD2. V lost 5 bases, J lost 5 bases, and 13 bases stayed unmatched. The CDR3 loop spans 16 amino acids. CDR1 and CDR2 from the germline V gene are LNHNV and YYDKDF (reference sequence). CDR3 region: CATSRGGEGPQETQYF. CDR3 bases: TGTGCCACCAGCCGGGGGGGGGAAGGACCTCAGGAGACCCAGTACTTC.

The J gene is TRBJ2-3, the V gene TRBV2, with D perhaps matching TRBD2 (5 bases). The ends were cut back, 4 bases at V and 0 bases at J, with 11 bases in the middle. Germline V gene sequence: CDR1 SNHLY, CDR2 FYNNEI. The CDR3 spans 15 residues. This chain's CDR3 is CASSALGGSTDTQYF. In DNA form, the CDR3 reads TGTGCCAGCAGTGCCCTTGGCGGGAGCACAGATACGCAGTATTTT.

The V call is TRBV5-1, the J call TRBJ2-1; 13 bases agree with TRBD2. The CDR3 is 19 amino acids. CDR1 is SGHRS and CDR2 is YFSETQ in the germline V gene. V was clipped by 0 bases and J by 3 bases; unmatched bases: 9. DNA for the CDR3: TGCGCCAGCAGCTTGGAATCTAGACTAGCGGGAGGAGGCTACAATGAGCAGTTCTTC. Translation gives CASSLESRLAGGGYNEQFF.

This sequence joins TRBV11-3 and TRBJ2-5; tentative D call: TRBD2 (6 bases). Germline V gene lookup returns CDR1 SGHNT and CDR2 YENEEA. V gave up 5 bases and J gave up 2 bases, with 15 bases separating them. The CDR3 has 15 amino acids. The CDR3 DNA sequence: TGTGCCAGCAGCCGGGGTGGGGGAGGACAAGAGACCCAGTACTTC. It yields the protein CASSRGGGGQETQYF.

CDR3 sequence (DNA): TGTGCCAGAAATGAGGGAGCCCATCCCATGAACACTGAAGCTTTCTTT. Translating gives CARNEGAHPMNTEAFF. The rearrangement uses TRBV7-2 and TRBJ1-1, with D unresolved. Trimming stripped 9 bases from V and 0 bases from J, with 20 bases between. Germline V gives CDR1 SGHTA, CDR2 FQGNSA. The CDR3 contains 16 residues.

The chain couples TRBV11-3 to TRBJ2-1, with TRBD2 matching 9 bases. Germline trimming cut 1 base from V and 8 bases from J; bases unmatched to any gene: 12. The CDR3 totals 17 residues. The V gene's germline CDR1 is SGHNT and CDR2 YENEEA. The chain's CDR3 is CASSLGTGTSRVDEQFF. The CDR3 nucleotides read TGTGCCAGCAGCTTAGGAACCGGGACTAGCAGGGTCGATGAGCAGTTCTTC.

The rearrangement uses TRBV29-1 and TRBJ2-7, with D perhaps TRBD1 (6 bases). CDR1 is SQVTM and CDR2 is ANQGSEA in the germline V gene. Trimming removed 7 bases from V and 5 bases from J, with 18 bases in between. This CDR3 comprises 13 residues. CDR3 region: CSAQLYREDEQYF. CDR3 DNA sequence: TGCAGCGCACAACTATACAGGGAAGACGAGCAGTACTTC.

This clone was seen once. The chain uses TRBV4-2 and TRBJ2-4, with 7 bases aligning to TRBD2. The ends lost 1 base at V and 3 bases at J; junction bases unmatched: 15. The V gene's germline CDR1 is LGHNA and CDR2 YNFKEQ. CDR3 size: 19 residues. The CDR3 DNA reads as TGTGCCAGCAGCCAAGTCGGAGCGGGATCGACGGGGGGCAAAAACATTCAGTACTTC. Translation: CASSQVGAGSTGGKNIQYF.

This clone has only one observation. The gene calls are TRBV5-1 and TRBJ1-4; D gene unclear. V dropped 3 bases and J dropped 7 bases, with 16 bases sitting between them. The CDR3 totals 15 residues. Germline CDR1 and CDR2: SGHRS and YFSETQ. In nucleotides, the CDR3 is TGCGCCAGCAGCTCCTCGGGAGGAGCTAGTGAAAAACTGTTTTTT. It specifies CASSSSGGASEKLFF.

The chain uses TRBV5-1 and TRBJ1-2, with 7 bases identical to TRBD1. The CDR3 has 13 residues. The germline V gene encodes CDR1 SGHRS and CDR2 YFSETQ. The V segment lost 4 bases and the J segment 2 bases; nucleotides outside the gene matches: 2. The CDR3 sequence: CASSRDSNYGYTF. CDR3 in DNA: TGCGCCAGCAGCCGGGACAGCAACTATGGCTACACCTTC.

V gene TRBV27 combines with J gene TRBJ2-7; 8 bases agree with TRBD1. This CDR3 is 16 amino acids long. V dropped 5 bases and J dropped 2; count of bases not matched to a gene: 11. The germline gives CDR1 MNHEY, CDR2 SMNVEV (reference sequence). The CDR3 loop is CASSTRRQGAAYEQYF. The CDR3 region has the DNA TGTGCCAGCAGTACCCGCCGGCAGGGGGCGGCCTACGAGCAGTACTTC.

J is TRBJ2-7 and V is TRBV19; possible D gene TRBD1, 6 bases. The CDR3 has 16 amino acids. Trimming stripped 0 bases from V and 2 bases from J, with 14 bases between. Germline V CDR1 and CDR2: LNHDA, SQIVND (reference sequence). The CDR3 here is CASSIDPLTGTYEQYF. CDR3 nucleotide sequence: TGTGCCAGTAGTATAGATCCACTAACAGGGACCTACGAGCAGTACTTC.

The J gene is TRBJ1-2, the V gene TRBV7-2; 11 positions agree with TRBD1. CDR3 size: 15 residues. Germline V gives CDR1 SGHTA, CDR2 FQGNSA. V trimming: 3 bases; J trimming: 5 bases; junction bases outside the gene matches: 5. CDR3 amino acids: CASSFLDRGRYGYTF. In DNA form, the CDR3 reads TGTGCCAGCAGCTTCCTGGACAGGGGGCGGTATGGCTACACCTTC.

This clone was picked up one time. V usage is TRBV6-2 or TRBV6-3 and J usage is TRBJ2-1, with 8 bases matching TRBD2. V gave up 6 bases and J gave up 5 bases; unmatched junction bases: 9. Germline values: CDR1 MNHEY, CDR2 SVGEGT. This CDR3 has 15 amino acids. CDR3 DNA: TGTGCCAGCAGCCCGTCGGGACTAGGGGACAATGAGCAGTTCTTC. Translation: CASSPSGLGDNEQFF.

The genes are TRBV11-2 and TRBJ2-7; 14 bases are shared with TRBD2. The CDR3 has 15 amino acids. Germline CDR1 and CDR2: SGHAT and FQNNGV. With 5 bases clipped from V and 6 bases from J, the junction kept 6 bases outside the gene matches. CDR3 coding DNA: TGTGCCAGCAGCCCGGGACTAGCGGGAGTCGGCGAGCAGTACTTC. Translated, it gives CASSPGLAGVGEQYF.

The chain couples TRBV28 to TRBJ2-1; weak D call: TRBD2 (6 bases). CDR1 is MDHEN and CDR2 is SYDVKM in the germline V gene. The CDR3 covers 13 residues. With 10 bases removed from V and 9 bases from J, the gap between germline ends came to 19 bases. The CDR3 DNA is TGTGCCACCTCCGGGACTCCCCTGGGTGAGCAGTTCTTC. It yields the protein CATSGTPLGEQFF.

This clone has just one count. V is TRBV28 and J is TRBJ2-2, with 9 bases lining up with TRBD2. The CDR3 has 18 amino acids. Unmatched junction bases numbered 19, after V lost 7 bases and J lost 7 bases. Germline CDR1 and CDR2: MDHEN and SYDVKM. In DNA, the CDR3 is TGTGCCAGCACTCTCGCGGCGGGGGGGCCGGGAGAAATCGGGGAGCTGTTTTTT. It is translated as CASTLAAGGPGEIGELFF. Full variable domain (outside the CDR3, taken from reference TRBV28 and TRBJ2-2): DVKVTQSSRYLVKRTGEKVFLECVQDMDHENMFWYRQDPGLGLRLIYFSYDVKMKEKGDIPEGYSVSREKKERFSLILESASTNQTSMYLCASTLAAGGPGEIGELFFGEGSRLTVL.

The chain combines TRBV19 with TRBJ2-7; TRBD2 aligns across 8 bases. Germline V gives CDR1 LNHDA, CDR2 SQIVND (reference sequence). The CDR3 spans 14 residues. After removal of 9 bases from V and 5 bases from J, the junction contained 12 bases not matched to a gene. CDR3 coding DNA: TGTGCCAGCAATATGCGGGGGGTAAACGACGAGCAGTACTTC. This translates into CASNMRGVNDEQYF.

The rearrangement joins TRBV6-4 to TRBJ1-1; a possible D gene is TRBD1 (6 bases). The germline V gene encodes CDR1 MRHNA and CDR2 SNTAGT. V was clipped by 3 bases and J by 12 bases, with 23 bases between them. The CDR3 has 15 amino acids. CDR3 residues: CASSEGAGADRLTFF. For the CDR3, the DNA is TGTGCCAGCAGTGAAGGCGCAGGGGCCGACCGATTAACTTTCTTT.

The rearrangement uses TRBV6-5 and TRBJ1-4, with 10 positions matching TRBD1. Germline CDR1 reads MNHEY; CDR2 reads SVGAGI. J was trimmed by 7 bases and V by 6 bases; bases with no gene match: 2. The CDR3 covers 13 residues. The CDR3 is CASRGDRGEKLFF. The CDR3 bases are TGTGCCAGCAGGGGGGACAGGGGTGAAAAACTGTTTTTT.

The genes are TRBV14 and TRBJ2-7, with 10 positions matching TRBD1. Germline V gene lookup returns CDR1 SGHDN and CDR2 FVKESK. The CDR3 is made up of 18 amino acids. The trim removed 1 base at V and 3 bases at J, leaving 12 bases unmatched. The CDR3 spells CASSQGRPTGGGNYEQYF. The CDR3 DNA follows: TGTGCCAGCAGCCAAGGGCGTCCGACAGGGGGCGGAAACTACGAGCAGTACTTC.

The V and J genes are TRBV5-1 and TRBJ1-3; 9 bases agree with TRBD1. The germline CDR1 and CDR2 sequences are SGHRS and YFSETQ. The CDR3 is made up of 17 amino acids. V lost 3 bases, J lost 0 bases, and 7 bases stayed unmatched. The DNA for the CDR3 is TGCGCCAGCAGCTCAACAGGGGGCGCGCTCTCTGGAAACACCATATATTTT. The encoded protein is CASSSTGGALSGNTIYF.